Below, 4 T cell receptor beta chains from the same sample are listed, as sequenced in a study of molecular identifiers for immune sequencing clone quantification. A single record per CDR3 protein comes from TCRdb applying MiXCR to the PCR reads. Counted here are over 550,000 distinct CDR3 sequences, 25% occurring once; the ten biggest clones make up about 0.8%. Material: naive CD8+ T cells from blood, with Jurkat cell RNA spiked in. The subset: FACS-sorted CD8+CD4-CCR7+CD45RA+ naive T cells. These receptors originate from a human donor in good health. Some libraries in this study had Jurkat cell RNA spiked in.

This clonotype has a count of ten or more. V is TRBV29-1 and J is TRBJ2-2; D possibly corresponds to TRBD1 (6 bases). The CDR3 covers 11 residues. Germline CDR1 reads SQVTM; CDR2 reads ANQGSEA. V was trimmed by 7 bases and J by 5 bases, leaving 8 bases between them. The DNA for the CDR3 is TGCAGCGCGCAGGGGACCGGGGAGCTGTTTTTT. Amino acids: CSAQGTGELFF.

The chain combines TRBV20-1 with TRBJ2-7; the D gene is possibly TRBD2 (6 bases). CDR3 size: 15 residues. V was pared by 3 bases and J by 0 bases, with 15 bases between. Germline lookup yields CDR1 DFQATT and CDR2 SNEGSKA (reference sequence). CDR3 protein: CSASGSRGSSYEQYF. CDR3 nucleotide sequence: TGCAGTGCTAGCGGCTCGCGGGGAAGCTCCTACGAGCAGTACTTC.

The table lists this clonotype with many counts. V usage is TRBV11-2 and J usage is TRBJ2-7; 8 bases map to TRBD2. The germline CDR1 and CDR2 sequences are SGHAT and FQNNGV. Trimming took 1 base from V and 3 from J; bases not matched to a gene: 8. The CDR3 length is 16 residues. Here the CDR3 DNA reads TGTGCCAGCAGCTTAGTGCCGACTAGCGCGGACTACGAGCAGTACTTC. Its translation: CASSLVPTSADYEQYF.

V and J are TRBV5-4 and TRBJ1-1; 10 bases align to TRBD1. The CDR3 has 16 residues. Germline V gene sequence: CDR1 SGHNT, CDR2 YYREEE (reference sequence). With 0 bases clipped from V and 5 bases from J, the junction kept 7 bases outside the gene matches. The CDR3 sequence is CASSLAGQGGGTEAFF. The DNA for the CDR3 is TGTGCCAGCAGCTTGGCCGGACAGGGGGGAGGGACTGAAGCTTTCTTT.